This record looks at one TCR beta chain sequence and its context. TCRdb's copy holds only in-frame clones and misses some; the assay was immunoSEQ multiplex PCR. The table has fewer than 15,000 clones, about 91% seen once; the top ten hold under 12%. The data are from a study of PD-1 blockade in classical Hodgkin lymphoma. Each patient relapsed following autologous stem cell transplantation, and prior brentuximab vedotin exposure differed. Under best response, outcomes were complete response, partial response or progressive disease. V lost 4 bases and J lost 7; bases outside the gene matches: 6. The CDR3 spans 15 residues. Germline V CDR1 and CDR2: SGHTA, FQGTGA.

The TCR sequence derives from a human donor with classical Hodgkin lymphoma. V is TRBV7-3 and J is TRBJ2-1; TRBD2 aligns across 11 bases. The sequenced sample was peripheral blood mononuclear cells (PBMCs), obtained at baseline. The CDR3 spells CASSYHSGGDNEQFF. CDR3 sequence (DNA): TGTGCCAGCAGCTACCATAGCGGGGGGGATAATGAGCAGTTCTTC.